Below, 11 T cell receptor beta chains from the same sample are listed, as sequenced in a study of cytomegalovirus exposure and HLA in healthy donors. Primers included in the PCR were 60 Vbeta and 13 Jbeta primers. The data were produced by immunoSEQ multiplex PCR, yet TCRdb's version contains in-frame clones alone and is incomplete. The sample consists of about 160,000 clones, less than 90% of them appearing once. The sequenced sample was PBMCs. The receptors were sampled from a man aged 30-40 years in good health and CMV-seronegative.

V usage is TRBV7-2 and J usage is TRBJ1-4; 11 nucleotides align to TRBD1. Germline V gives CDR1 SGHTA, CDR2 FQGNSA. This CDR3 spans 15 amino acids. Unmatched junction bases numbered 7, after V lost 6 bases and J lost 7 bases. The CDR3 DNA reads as TGTGCCAGCAGGCAGAGGACAGGGGGCTTTGAAAAACTGTTTTTT. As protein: CASRQRTGGFEKLFF.

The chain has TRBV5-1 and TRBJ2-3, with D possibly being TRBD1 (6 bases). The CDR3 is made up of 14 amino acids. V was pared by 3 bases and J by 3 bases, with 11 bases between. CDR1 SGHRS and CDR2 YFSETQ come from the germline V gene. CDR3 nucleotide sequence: TGCGCCAGCAGCTCCAGGCAGGGGACAGATACGCAGTATTTT. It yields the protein CASSSRQGTDTQYF.

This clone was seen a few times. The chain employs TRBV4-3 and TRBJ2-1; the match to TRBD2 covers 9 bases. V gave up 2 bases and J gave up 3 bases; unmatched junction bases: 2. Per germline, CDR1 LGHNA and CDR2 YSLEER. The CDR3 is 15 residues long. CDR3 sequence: CASSQRLADYNEQFF. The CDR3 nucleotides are TGCGCCAGCAGCCAAAGACTAGCGGACTACAATGAGCAGTTCTTC.

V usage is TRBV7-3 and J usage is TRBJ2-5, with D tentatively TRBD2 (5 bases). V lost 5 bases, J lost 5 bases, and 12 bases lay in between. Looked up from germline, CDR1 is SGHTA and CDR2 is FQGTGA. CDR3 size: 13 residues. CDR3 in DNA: TGTGCCAGCAGCAAGGGCGGGTGGGAGACCCAGTACTTC. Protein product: CASSKGGWETQYF.

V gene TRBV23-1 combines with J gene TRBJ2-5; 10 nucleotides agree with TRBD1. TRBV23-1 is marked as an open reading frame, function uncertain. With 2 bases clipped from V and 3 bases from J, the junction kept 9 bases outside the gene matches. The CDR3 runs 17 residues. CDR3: CASSQPTGTGEKETQYF. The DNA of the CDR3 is TGCGCCAGCAGTCAACCCACCGGGACAGGGGAAAAAGAGACCCAGTACTTC.

The CDR3, as DNA: TGTGCCAGCGCGATCCTGGGACAGGGTCAGAGCGAGCAGTACTTC. Translation gives CASAILGQGQSEQYF. This sequence joins TRBV6-6 and TRBJ2-7, with TRBD1 matching over 9 bases. Germline lookup yields CDR1 MNHNY and CDR2 SVGAGI (reference sequence). Losses at the gene ends were 8 bases for V and 6 bases for J; bases not matched to a gene: 14. The CDR3 sequence is 15 residues long.

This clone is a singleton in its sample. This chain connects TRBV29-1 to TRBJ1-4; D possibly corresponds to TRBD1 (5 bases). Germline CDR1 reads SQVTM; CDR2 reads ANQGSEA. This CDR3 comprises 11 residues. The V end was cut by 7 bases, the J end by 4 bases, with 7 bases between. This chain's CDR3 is CSGGYNEKLFF. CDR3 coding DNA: TGCAGCGGGGGCTATAATGAAAAACTGTTTTTT.

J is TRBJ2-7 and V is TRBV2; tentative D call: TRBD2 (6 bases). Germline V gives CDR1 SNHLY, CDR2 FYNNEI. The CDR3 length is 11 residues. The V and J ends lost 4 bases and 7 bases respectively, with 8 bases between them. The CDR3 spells CASSGLAEQYF. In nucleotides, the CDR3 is TGTGCCAGCAGTGGTCTAGCGGAGCAGTACTTC.

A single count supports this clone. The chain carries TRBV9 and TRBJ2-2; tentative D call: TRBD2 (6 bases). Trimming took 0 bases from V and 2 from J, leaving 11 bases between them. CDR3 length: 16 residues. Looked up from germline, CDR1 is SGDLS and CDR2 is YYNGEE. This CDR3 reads CASSVASDINTGELFF. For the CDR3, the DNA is TGTGCCAGCAGCGTAGCTAGCGACATTAACACCGGGGAGCTGTTTTTT.

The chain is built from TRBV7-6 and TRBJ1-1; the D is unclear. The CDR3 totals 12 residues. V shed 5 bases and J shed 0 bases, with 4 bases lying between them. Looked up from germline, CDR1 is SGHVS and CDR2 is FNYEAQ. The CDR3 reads CASSPLNTEAFF. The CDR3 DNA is TGTGCCAGCAGCCCATTGAACACTGAAGCTTTCTTT.

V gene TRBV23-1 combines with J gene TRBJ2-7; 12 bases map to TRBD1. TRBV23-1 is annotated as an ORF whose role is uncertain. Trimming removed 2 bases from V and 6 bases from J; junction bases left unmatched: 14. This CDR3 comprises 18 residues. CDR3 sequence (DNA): TGCGCCAGCAGTCAAACGGTAACCCCGGGACAGGGGGCTCTCGAGCAGTACTTC. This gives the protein CASSQTVTPGQGALEQYF.